This paragraph covers one T cell receptor beta chain sequence. Methods used by the authors: Amplified reference gene primers provided the basis for estimating nucleated cell counts. Using immunoSEQ multiplex PCR, the repertoire was profiled, and TCRdb retains in-frame clones only, with some absent. V, J and clone size are those of that table, while D and trimming were read from the DNA. The table has 150,000 to 200,000 clones, approximately 86% seen once; the top ten hold approximately 2.5%. The CDR3 contains 12 residues. The V gene's germline CDR1 is LGHDT and CDR2 YNNKEL (reference sequence). V was shortened by 5 bases and J by 7 bases, with 9 bases between the two germline ends. This specimen belongs to a study of blood T cell repertoires in COVID-19. Overall study context: T cells, B-cell-depleted T cells, or PBMCs supplied cDNA or gDNA.

Sequenced sample: peripheral blood. The V gene is TRBV3-1 (or the pseudogene TRBV3-2), the J gene TRBJ1-5; possible D gene TRBD1, 5 bases. The sequence was obtained from a middle-aged man with active or convalescent COVID-19. CDR3 sequence (DNA): TGTGCCAGCAGCTTCGGGGGGCAGCCCCAGCATTTT. It translates to CASSFGGQPQHF.